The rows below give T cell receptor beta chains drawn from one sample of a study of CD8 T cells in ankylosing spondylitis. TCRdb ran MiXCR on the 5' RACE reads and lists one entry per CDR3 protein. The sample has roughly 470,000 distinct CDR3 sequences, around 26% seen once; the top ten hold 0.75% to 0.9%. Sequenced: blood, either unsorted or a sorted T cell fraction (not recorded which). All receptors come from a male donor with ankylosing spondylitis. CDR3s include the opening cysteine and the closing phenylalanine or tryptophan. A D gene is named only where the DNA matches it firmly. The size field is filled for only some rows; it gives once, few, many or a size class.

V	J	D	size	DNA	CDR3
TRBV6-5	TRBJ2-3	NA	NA	TGTGCCAGCAGTTACTCTCCAGAGGATACGCAGTATTTT	CASSYSPEDTQYF
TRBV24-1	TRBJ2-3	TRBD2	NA	TGTGCCACTGCAGCGGGAGTTGCAGATACGCAGTATTTT	CATAAGVADTQYF
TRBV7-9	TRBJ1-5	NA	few	TGTGCCAGCAGCCCGGCCGAATGGGAACAGCCCCAGCATTTT	CASSPAEWEQPQHF
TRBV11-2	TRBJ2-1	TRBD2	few	TGTGCCAGCAGCTTACACGGCGGGAGTTTCTACAATGAGCAGTTCTTC	CASSLHGGSFYNEQFF
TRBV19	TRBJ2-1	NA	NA	TGTGCCAGTACCCCGGGACCGAATCTTAGCAATGAGCAGTTCTTC	CASTPGPNLSNEQFF
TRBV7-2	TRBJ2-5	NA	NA	TGTGCCAGCAGCTTAGCGGTACAGGGAGGGACCCAGTACTTC	CASSLAVQGGTQYF
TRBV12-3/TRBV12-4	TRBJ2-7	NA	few	TGTGCCAGCAGCCCGGACGAGGACCGCTACGAGCAGTACTTC	CASSPDEDRYEQYF
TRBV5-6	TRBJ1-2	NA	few	TGTGCCAGCAGCCCCGGACAGAGCTCCAACTATGGCTACACCTTC	CASSPGQSSNYGYTF
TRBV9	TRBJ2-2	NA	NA	TGTGCCAGCAGCCCGAAGGGGTTAAACACCGGGGAGCTGTTTTTT	CASSPKGLNTGELFF
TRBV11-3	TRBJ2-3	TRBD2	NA	TGTGCCAGCAGTTGGGGACTAGCGGGAGTCGATACGCAGTATTTT	CASSWGLAGVDTQYF
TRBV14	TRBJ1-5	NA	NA	TGTGCCAGCAGCCAACGGGATTTTAGCAATCAGCCCCAGCATTTT	CASSQRDFSNQPQHF
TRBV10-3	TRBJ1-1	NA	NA	TGTGCCATCAGCGGACAGACAGGCACTGAAGCTTTCTTT	CAISGQTGTEAFF
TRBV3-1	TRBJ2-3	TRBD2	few	TGTGCCAGCAGCCAAGCGTCTAGCGGGTTCGAGTATGGGGGAGATACGCAGTATTTT	CASSQASSGFEYGGDTQYF
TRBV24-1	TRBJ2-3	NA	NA	TGTGCCACCAGTGACTCTGGACAGAGCAACACAGATACGCAGTATTTT	CATSDSGQSNTDTQYF
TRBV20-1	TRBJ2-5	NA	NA	TGCAGTGCTAGAGAGAGGGCACCCCAAGAGACCCAGTACTTC	CSARERAPQETQYF
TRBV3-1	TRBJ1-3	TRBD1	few	TGTGCCAGCAGTCTGGACAGGATTGGAAACACCATATATTTT	CASSLDRIGNTIYF
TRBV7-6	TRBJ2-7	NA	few	TGTGCCAGCAGCCTCCGGGACAGGGAATTAGCGGGACCCTACGAGCAGTACTTC	CASSLRDRELAGPYEQYF
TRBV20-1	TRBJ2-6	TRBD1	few	TGCAGTGCTAGAGATTGGTCCTGGCAGGGGGCTGGGAGCCGTGGGGCCAACGTCCTGACTTTC	CSARDWSWQGAGSRGANVLTF
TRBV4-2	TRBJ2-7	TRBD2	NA	TGTGCCAGCAGCCAAAGGACTAGCGCTTACGAGCAGTACTTC	CASSQRTSAYEQYF
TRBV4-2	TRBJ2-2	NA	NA	TGTGCCAGCAGCCAAGTCATCGGGCGGGAAACCGGGGAGCTGTTTTTT	CASSQVIGRETGELFF
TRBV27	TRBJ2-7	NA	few	TGTGCCAGCAGCTTTATTGGAGGGGGGAGACTACGGTCCCAGCAGTACTTC	CASSFIGGGRLRSQQYF
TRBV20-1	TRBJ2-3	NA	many	TGCAGTGCTATCCCCGCGGGACGAGATACGCAGTATTTT	CSAIPAGRDTQYF
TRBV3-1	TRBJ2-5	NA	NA	TGTGCCAGCAGCCAGATCCAAGAGACCCAGTACTTC	CASSQIQETQYF
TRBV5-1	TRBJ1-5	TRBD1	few	TGCGCCAGCAGCTTGACAGGGGTGGGGACCAATCAGCCCCAGCATTTT	CASSLTGVGTNQPQHF
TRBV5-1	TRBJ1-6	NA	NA	TGCGCCAGCAGCGTCAGGGGCCAGTCCCGAGGAGGATCACCCCTCCACTTT	CASSVRGQSRGGSPLHF
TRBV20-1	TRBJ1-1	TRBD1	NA	TGCAGTGCTCGAACAGGGGTTGGGAACACTGAAGCTTTCTTT	CSARTGVGNTEAFF
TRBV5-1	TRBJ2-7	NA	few	TGCGCCAGCAGCTTGGAACAGATGGTTCGGGTGCAGTACTTC	CASSLEQMVRVQYF
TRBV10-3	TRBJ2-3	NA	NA	TGTGCCATCAGGGGGAAGGGCACAGATACGCAGTATTTT	CAIRGKGTDTQYF
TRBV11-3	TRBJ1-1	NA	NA	TGTGCCAGCAGCTTAGATAACAGCCGGACTGAAGCTTTCTTT	CASSLDNSRTEAFF
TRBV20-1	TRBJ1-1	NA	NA	TGCAGTGCTAGATCCAAATGGAGTGCCTGGACTGAAGCTTTCTTT	CSARSKWSAWTEAFF
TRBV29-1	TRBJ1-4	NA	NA	TGCAGCGTTGAAGTTACCGGGGTTATCCCTGAAAAACTGTTTTTT	CSVEVTGVIPEKLFF
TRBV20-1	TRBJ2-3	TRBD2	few	TGCAGTGCTTCCGGGACTAGCGGCAAAAAGGAAGATACGCAGTATTTT	CSASGTSGKKEDTQYF
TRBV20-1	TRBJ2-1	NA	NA	TGCAGTGTCCCCCCTGGAATCCACAATGAGCAGTTCTTC	CSVPPGIHNEQFF
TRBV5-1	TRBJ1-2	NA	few	TGCGCCAGCAGCTTGCGTCAAAGAAGAGATGGCTACACCTTC	CASSLRQRRDGYTF
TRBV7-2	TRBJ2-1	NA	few	TGTGCCAGCAGCTTAGATCGCCTATCCAATGAGCAGTTCTTC	CASSLDRLSNEQFF
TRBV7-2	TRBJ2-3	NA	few	TGTGCCAGCAGCTTAGGTCCAGCGACGAGCACAGATACGCAGTATTTT	CASSLGPATSTDTQYF
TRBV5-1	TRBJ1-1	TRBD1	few	TGCGCCAGCAGCTTGAGTCCTGGGACAGACAACACTGAAGCTTTCTTT	CASSLSPGTDNTEAFF
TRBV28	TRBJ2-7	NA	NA	TGTGCCAGCAGTTCGGGCAGCCACATCTACGAGCAGTACTTC	CASSSGSHIYEQYF
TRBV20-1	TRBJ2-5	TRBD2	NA	TGCAGTCCTGGAACTAGCGGGAGTGACGAGACCCAGTACTTC	CSPGTSGSDETQYF
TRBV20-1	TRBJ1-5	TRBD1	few	TGCAGTGCTAGAGAATGGGGACAGGCGGTTCAGCCCCAGCATTTT	CSAREWGQAVQPQHF
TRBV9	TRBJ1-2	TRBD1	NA	TGTGCCAGCAGCCCCCGAACCGGGACAGTCTTCAGCTACACCTTC	CASSPRTGTVFSYTF
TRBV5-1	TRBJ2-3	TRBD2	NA	TGCGCCAGCAGCAGGAGACTAGCGGGAGTGGTAGATACGCAGTATTTT	CASSRRLAGVVDTQYF
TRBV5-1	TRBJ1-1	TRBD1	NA	TGCGCCAGCAGCCCCGGACAGGTAAAGGTCATGAACACTGAAGCTTTCTTT	CASSPGQVKVMNTEAFF
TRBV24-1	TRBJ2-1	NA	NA	TGTGCCACCAGTGAGAGTAGGCAGGATTACAATGAGCAGTTCTTC	CATSESRQDYNEQFF
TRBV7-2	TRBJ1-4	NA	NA	TGTGCCAGCAGCTTAGCGCGCGGGGGGCGCACTGAAAAACTGTTTTTT	CASSLARGGRTEKLFF
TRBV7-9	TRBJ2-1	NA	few	TGTGCCAGCAGCCATAGTAGTCTAGTCAATGAGCAGTTCTTC	CASSHSSLVNEQFF
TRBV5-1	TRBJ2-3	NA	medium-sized	TGCGCCAGCAGCTTGGATAGAGATACGCAGTATTTT	CASSLDRDTQYF
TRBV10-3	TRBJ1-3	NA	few	TGTGCCACCAAAGCAGGTGACTCTGGAAACACCATATATTTT	CATKAGDSGNTIYF